Listed below are T cell receptor beta chains from one sample, sequenced in a study of blood T cell repertoires in COVID-19. Repertoires were generated with immunoSEQ multiplex PCR, while TCRdb's copy carries only in-frame clones and drops some. This table has more than 95,000 clones, roughly 82% appearing once. The sample consisted of peripheral blood. Receptors were obtained from a man aged 55 to 69 with acute or convalescent COVID-19. Each CDR3 is given with its conserved first and last residue. The D gene is left open where the match is weak. Size values are once, few and many counts, or a class for expanded clones, and some rows have none.

>TRBV5-8|NA|TRBJ2-5|NA
TGTGCCAGCAGGGCGAGGGGGGGAGAGACCCAGTACTTC
CASRARGGETQYF
>TRBV15|TRBD1|TRBJ1-5|NA
TGTGCCACCGATGGGACAGATAGCAATCAGCCCCAGCATTTT
CATDGTDSNQPQHF
>TRBV30|TRBD2|TRBJ2-1|NA
TGTGCCTGGAGTGTACTTGGCGGGGGGCCGTACAATGAGCAGTTCTTC
CAWSVLGGGPYNEQFF
>TRBV5-1|NA|TRBJ1-6|NA
TGCGCCAGCAGCCTGGGTCAGGATAATTCACCCCTCCACTTT
CASSLGQDNSPLHF
>TRBV5-5|TRBD1|TRBJ1-5|NA
TGTGCCAGCAGCAAACAGGGGGGCAATCAGCCCCAGCATTTT
CASSKQGGNQPQHF
>TRBV19|NA|TRBJ1-1|NA
TGTGCCAGTAGTATTTTAGAGAACACTGAAGCTTTCTTT
CASSILENTEAFF
>TRBV5-5|NA|TRBJ2-3|NA
TGTGCCAGCAGCTTGGGATTGTGGGAGACAGATACGCAGTATTTT
CASSLGLWETDTQYF
>TRBV28|NA|TRBJ1-5|few
TGTGCCAGCAGATCGGACAGTCGAGGAGCCCAGCATTTT
CASRSDSRGAQHF
>TRBV30|NA|TRBJ1-1|NA
TGTGCCTGGAGGGACGGGGGGGACACTGAAGCTTTCTTT
CAWRDGGDTEAFF
>TRBV11-2|TRBD2|TRBJ2-1|NA
TGTGCCAGCAGCTTCCCCGCCGTAGCGGGAGGTGCCGGGAGTGAGCAGTTCTTC
CASSFPAVAGGAGSEQFF
>TRBV27|NA|TRBJ2-1|NA
TGTGCCAGCAGCCGCTACAATGAGCAGTTCTTC
CASSRYNEQFF
>TRBV18|TRBD2|TRBJ2-3|once
TGTGCCAGCTCAAAACTAGCGGGGGGCCGCACAGATACGCAGTATTTT
CASSKLAGGRTDTQYF
>TRBV18|NA|TRBJ1-1|NA
TGTGCCAGCTCACCACGGCAGAACACTGAAGCTTTCTTT
CASSPRQNTEAFF
>TRBV15|TRBD1|TRBJ2-7|NA
TGTGCCACCAGCAGATCCGGGACAGTCTACGAGCAGTACTTC
CATSRSGTVYEQYF
>TRBV19|NA|TRBJ1-1|NA
TGTGCCAGTTACAGGTGGAGTTCTGAAGCTTTCTTT
CASYRWSSEAFF
>TRBV19|TRBD1|TRBJ1-2|NA
TGTGCCAGTAGTAACCCCCCCGGGACAGGGTATGGCTACACCTTC
CASSNPPGTGYGYTF
>TRBV19|TRBD1|TRBJ2-1|NA
TGTGCCAGTAGTTGGGACAGGGGTGGTCAGTTCTTC
CASSWDRGGQFF
>TRBV5-1|TRBD1|TRBJ1-5|once
TGCGCCAGCAGCTTGACGGCAGGGGGCGGTGGTCAGCCCCAGCATTTT
CASSLTAGGGGQPQHF
>TRBV10-3|TRBD2|TRBJ2-3|NA
TGTGCCATCAGAACTAGCGGGGGACCAGATACGCAGTATTTT
CAIRTSGGPDTQYF
>TRBV25-1|TRBD1|TRBJ1-4|NA
TGTGCCAGCAGTGAAGCACAGGGGAATGAAAAACTGTTTTTT
CASSEAQGNEKLFF
>TRBV5-1|TRBD1|TRBJ1-1|NA
TGCGCCAGCAGCTTGGCGACAGGGTACGGCACTGAAGCTTTCTTT
CASSLATGYGTEAFF
>TRBV24-1|TRBD2|TRBJ2-1|NA
TGTGCCACCACGGCGGGAGGGCGGAACAATGAGCAGTTCTTC
CATTAGGRNNEQFF
>TRBV19|TRBD2|TRBJ2-3|NA
TGTGCCAGTAGTATAGTTAGCGGGGGGAGCACAGATACGCAGTATTTT
CASSIVSGGSTDTQYF
>TRBV19|NA|TRBJ1-5|few
TGTGCCAGTAGTATGGCCAATCAGCCCCAGCATTTT
CASSMANQPQHF
>TRBV14|NA|TRBJ1-1|few
TGTGCCAGCAGCCGCCCTGGGGGGGGAATCACTGAAGCTTTCTTT
CASSRPGGGITEAFF
>TRBV20-1|TRBD1|TRBJ2-5|NA
TGCAGTGCTAGTTCGATCCCCGGGACAGGGAGCCAAGAGACCCAGTACTTC
CSASSIPGTGSQETQYF
>TRBV9|TRBD2|TRBJ2-3|once
TGTGCCAGCAGCGTAGAAGGTAGCGGGGGGGGCCTCAGCACAGATACGCAGTATTTT
CASSVEGSGGGLSTDTQYF
>TRBV19|NA|TRBJ1-1|NA
TGTGCCAGTAGTCCAATGGACAGGAACACTGAAGCTTTCTTT
CASSPMDRNTEAFF
>TRBV6-6|NA|TRBJ1-1|NA
TGTGCCAGCAGCCTCTCCCCGGGACACCCGAACACTGAAGCTTTCTTT
CASSLSPGHPNTEAFF
>TRBV28|TRBD1|TRBJ1-6|NA
TGTGCCAGCAGTTCCTCCGGGACAGGGGCTTCACCCCTCCACTTT
CASSSSGTGASPLHF
>TRBV3-1/TRBV3-2|TRBD1|TRBJ1-2|NA
TGTGCCAGCAGCCAAAGGGGGCAGAGTGCTAACTATGGCTACACCTTC
CASSQRGQSANYGYTF